The sequence of this TCR beta chain was determined in a study of blood T cells in healthy people across ages. Together with a sample-barcoded 5' primer, a J-beta primer mix was included in a second PCR lasting about 7 to 12 cycles. One entry per CDR3 protein, called by TCRdb with MiXCR from the 5' RACE reads. Of 1,100,000 or so distinct CDR3 sequences in the sample, around 45% are singletons; the top ten hold approximately 20%. With 5 bases removed from V and 1 base from J, the gap between germline ends came to 12 bases. This CDR3 comprises 15 residues. Germline CDR1 is MNHEY and CDR2 is SMNVEV (reference sequence).

The sample consisted of blood. The chain joins TRBV27 to TRBJ1-5; possibly TRBD1 for D (6 bases). This sequence was found in a woman in her sixties or seventies in good health. CDR3 loop: CASSILGGSNQPQHF. CDR3 coding DNA: TGTGCCAGCAGTATCCTAGGGGGGAGCAATCAGCCCCAGCATTTT.